This is a list of T cell receptor beta chains from one sample in a study of blood T cell repertoires in COVID-19. TCRdb keeps only in-frame clones here, not all; method: immunoSEQ multiplex PCR. The table lists about 150,000 clones, over 80% of them singletons. Material: peripheral blood. The receptors come from a woman of 80 years or more with COVID-19, enrolled during active disease. Both conserved end residues are part of each CDR3. D genes are given only for firm matches.

D	J	V	length	CDR3
TRBD1	TRBJ1-5	TRBV5-1	15	CASSEGQGALQPQHF
NA	TRBJ2-7	TRBV4-1	12	CASSQETGSRHF
NA	TRBJ1-1	TRBV2	15	CASTGFGESNTEAFF
NA	TRBJ2-1	TRBV5-1	15	CASSSDRIDNNEQFF
TRBD2	TRBJ2-1	TRBV5-4	16	CASSSGLAGAYNEQFF
NA	TRBJ2-5	TRBV7-2	14	CASSRTGFQETQYF
TRBD1	TRBJ1-2	TRBV5-1	15	CASSPGQPQNYGYTF
NA	TRBJ2-5	TRBV19	13	CASSIGLNTIQYF
NA	TRBJ1-1	TRBV10-1	14	CASSDGSGNTEAFF
NA	TRBJ2-1	TRBV7-2	15	CASSLFRGSYNEQFF
NA	TRBJ2-1	TRBV6-1	15	CASSEASAGLNEQFF
NA	TRBJ2-3	TRBV27	14	CASRSMGGPDTQYF
NA	TRBJ2-3	TRBV7-2	13	CASSLKLEVPQYF
NA	TRBJ1-6	TRBV25-1	16	CASSEGGVAGYSPLHF
NA	TRBJ1-5	TRBV9	14	CASVNEDSNQPQHF
NA	TRBJ1-5	TRBV24-1	17	CATSDPGRGNSDQPQHF
NA	TRBJ2-7	TRBV6-1	15	CASSELMTRGHEQYF
NA	TRBJ2-6	TRBV3-1/TRBV3-2	16	CASSRGFRSGANVLTF
TRBD2	TRBJ2-3	TRBV14	17	CASSQYGGRSFTDTQYF
TRBD2	TRBJ2-3	TRBV5-1	18	CASSRIAGGLPSTDTQYF
NA	TRBJ2-7	TRBV28	15	CASRTNGGTSYEQYF
NA	TRBJ1-5	TRBV28	12	CASRRSNQPQHF
NA	TRBJ2-5	TRBV20-1	13	CSASTTGSETQYF
NA	TRBJ1-5	TRBV12-3/TRBV12-4	13	CASSFSGEQPQHF
NA	TRBJ1-4	TRBV25-1	16	CASSGSPGGRYEKLFF
NA	TRBJ2-5	TRBV29-1	10	CSVAKETQYF
NA	TRBJ1-2	TRBV6-6	14	CASRTTPRQYGYTF
NA	TRBJ1-5	TRBV6-6	14	CASRLGDSNQPQHF
TRBD2	TRBJ2-2	TRBV24-1	16	CATSDQTGLGFGELFF
TRBD1	TRBJ2-3	TRBV6-5	12	CASSTGGHTQYF
TRBD1	TRBJ1-5	TRBV19	15	CASTPGGTVIQPQHF
NA	TRBJ1-2	TRBV24-1	13	CATSDGGPSGYTF
NA	TRBJ1-5	TRBV15	12	CATSRDLQPQHF
TRBD1	TRBJ2-5	TRBV5-1	16	CASSLGGQGRMETQYF
NA	TRBJ1-5	TRBV4-1	13	CASSLRLNQPQHF
TRBD1	TRBJ1-2	TRBV2	14	CASSEGTGGRGYTF
NA	TRBJ2-1	TRBV9	14	CASSVAWRANEQFF
NA	TRBJ2-7	TRBV3-1/TRBV3-2	17	CASSPPPRRVGGYEQYF
TRBD2	TRBJ2-6	TRBV4-1	15	CASSQPGTSANVLTF
TRBD1	TRBJ1-2	TRBV10-3	11	CASRQGDGYTF
NA	TRBJ1-4	TRBV4-2	15	CASRGTTGPNEKLFF
TRBD1	TRBJ1-2	TRBV6-5	13	CASHRDRNYGYTF
NA	TRBJ2-1	TRBV3-1/TRBV3-2	16	CASSPAHPERVNEQFF
NA	TRBJ2-5	TRBV7-9	13	CASSFSAQETQYF
NA	TRBJ1-2	TRBV12-3/TRBV12-4	13	CASSVRVAYGYTF
NA	TRBJ1-1	TRBV25-1	14	CASSPEWGSTEAFF
NA	TRBJ2-7	TRBV27	14	CASSLGRGAYEQYF
TRBD2	TRBJ2-3	TRBV7-3	16	CASGEGSGRAEVVGYF
NA	TRBJ1-2	TRBV12-3/TRBV12-4	13	CASRIRGGYGYTF
TRBD2	TRBJ2-7	TRBV5-1	13	CASMLREGYEQYF
NA	TRBJ2-3	TRBV3-1/TRBV3-2	14	CASMPATGTDTQYF
TRBD1	TRBJ1-2	TRBV9	12	CASSLQGGGYTF
NA	TRBJ1-2	TRBV5-1	14	CASSRDPLNYGYTF
NA	TRBJ1-3	TRBV9	13	CASSDRQGNTIYF